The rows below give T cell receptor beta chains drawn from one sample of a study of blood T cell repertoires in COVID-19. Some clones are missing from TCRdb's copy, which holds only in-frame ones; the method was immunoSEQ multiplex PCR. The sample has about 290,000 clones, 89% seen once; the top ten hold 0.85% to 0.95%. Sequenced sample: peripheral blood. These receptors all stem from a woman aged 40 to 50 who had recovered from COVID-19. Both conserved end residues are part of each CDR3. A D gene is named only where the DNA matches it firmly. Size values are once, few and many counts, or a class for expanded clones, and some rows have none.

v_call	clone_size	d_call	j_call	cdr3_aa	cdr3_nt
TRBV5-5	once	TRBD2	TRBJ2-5	CASSFGASGQETQYF	TGTGCCAGCAGCTTTGGAGCTAGCGGACAAGAGACCCAGTACTTC
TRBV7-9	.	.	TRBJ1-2	CASSLVGGGYTF	TGTGCCAGCAGCTTAGTTGGGGGCGGCTACACCTTC
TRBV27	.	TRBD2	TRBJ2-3	CASSGASGSKGTQYF	TGTGCCAGCAGTGGGGCTAGCGGGAGTAAGGGTACGCAGTATTTT
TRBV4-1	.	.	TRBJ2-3	CASSQVPADTQYF	TGCGCCAGCAGCCAAGTCCCGGCAGATACGCAGTATTTT
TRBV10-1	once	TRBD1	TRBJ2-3	CASSATGQGNTDTQYF	TGCGCCAGCAGTGCCACGGGACAGGGAAACACAGATACGCAGTATTTT
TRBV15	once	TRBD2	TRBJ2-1	CATSRVGREALSYNEQFF	TGTGCCACCAGCAGAGTGGGGCGGGAGGCTCTCTCCTACAATGAGCAGTTCTTC
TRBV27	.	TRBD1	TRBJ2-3	CASSLRDRGPVDTQYF	TGTGCCAGCAGTCTCCGGGACAGGGGGCCGGTAGATACGCAGTATTTT
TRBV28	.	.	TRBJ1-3	CASSTGSSGNTIYF	TGTGCCAGCAGCACCGGGAGCTCTGGAAACACCATATATTTT
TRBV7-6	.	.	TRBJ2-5	CASSLDGHLEETQYF	TGTGCCAGCAGCTTAGATGGACACTTGGAAGAGACCCAGTACTTC
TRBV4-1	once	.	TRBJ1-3	CASSQESGVGNTIYF	TGCGCCAGCAGCCAAGAATCCGGGGTAGGAAACACCATATATTTT
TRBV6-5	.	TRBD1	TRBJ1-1	CASSLGQGDTEAFF	TGTGCCAGCAGCCTCGGACAGGGGGACACTGAAGCTTTCTTT
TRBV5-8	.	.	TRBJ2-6	CASSLEGFSRDRGANVLTF	TGTGCCAGCAGCTTGGAAGGTTTTAGCAGGGATCGTGGGGCCAACGTCCTGACTTTC
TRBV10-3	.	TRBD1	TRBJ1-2	CAISEQGAKNYGYTF	TGTGCCATCAGTGAACAGGGGGCAAAAAACTATGGCTACACCTTC
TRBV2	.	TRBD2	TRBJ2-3	CAISSHPPGGGSDTQYF	TGTGCCATCTCCAGTCATCCGCCGGGAGGTGGGTCAGATACGCAGTATTTT
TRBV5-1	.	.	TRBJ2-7	CASSLVVTGYEQYF	TGCGCCAGCAGCTTGGTTGTGACAGGCTACGAGCAGTACTTC
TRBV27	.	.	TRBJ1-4	CASSALIEWEKLFF	TGTGCCAGCAGTGCGCTGATAGAGTGGGAAAAACTGTTTTTT
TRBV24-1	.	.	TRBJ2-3	CAARDGTDTQYF	TGTGCCGCCCGGGATGGCACAGATACGCAGTATTTT
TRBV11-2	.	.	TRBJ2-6	CASSLDGGGANVLTF	TGTGCCAGCAGCTTAGACGGAGGTGGGGCCAACGTCCTGACTTTC
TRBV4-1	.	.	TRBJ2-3	CASSHKGSPTDTQYF	TGCGCCAGCAGCCACAAAGGGAGTCCCACAGATACGCAGTATTTT
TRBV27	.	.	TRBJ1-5	CASCSGSGVHQPQHF	TGTGCCAGCTGCTCGGGGTCAGGGGTTCATCAGCCCCAGCATTTT
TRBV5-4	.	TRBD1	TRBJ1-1	CASSLQGGTEAFF	TGTGCCAGCAGCTTACAGGGGGGCACTGAAGCTTTCTTT
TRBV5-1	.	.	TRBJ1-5	CASSLDLSSNQPQHF	TGCGCCAGCAGCTTGGACCTAAGTAGCAATCAGCCCCAGCATTTT
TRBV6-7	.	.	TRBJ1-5	CASSLCGPDSNQPQHF	TGTGCCAGCAGCCTATGCGGGCCGGATAGCAATCAGCCCCAGCATTTT
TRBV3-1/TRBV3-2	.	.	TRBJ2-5	CASSHRGGETQYF	TGTGCCAGCAGTCACAGGGGAGGAGAGACCCAGTACTTC
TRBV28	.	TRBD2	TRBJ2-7	CASTPTGTNSYEQYF	TGTGCCAGCACTCCCACCGGGACTAACTCCTACGAGCAGTACTTC
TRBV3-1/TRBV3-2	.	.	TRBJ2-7	CASSPTVYSYEQYF	TGTGCCAGCAGCCCCACAGTCTACTCCTACGAGCAGTACTTC
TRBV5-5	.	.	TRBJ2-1	CASSSESGRNNEQFF	TGTGCCAGCAGCTCGGAGTCCGGGAGAAACAATGAGCAGTTCTTC
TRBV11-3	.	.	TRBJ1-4	CASSWGGATNEKLFF	TGTGCCAGCAGCTGGGGGGGTGCAACTAATGAAAAACTGTTTTTT
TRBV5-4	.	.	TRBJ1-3	CASSSDNSRLGNTIYF	TGTGCCAGCAGCTCGGACAATTCAAGACTTGGAAACACCATATATTTT
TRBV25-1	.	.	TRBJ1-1	CASSGYGQGSEAFF	TGTGCCAGCAGCGGGTACGGCCAGGGGAGTGAAGCTTTCTTT
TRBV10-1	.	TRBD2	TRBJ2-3	CASSSLAGVGTDTQYF	TGCGCCAGCAGCTCACTAGCGGGAGTGGGCACAGATACGCAGTATTTT
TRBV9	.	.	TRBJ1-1	CASSVGSGPTDQAFF	TGTGCCAGCAGCGTAGGGAGTGGTCCGACAGATCAAGCTTTCTTT
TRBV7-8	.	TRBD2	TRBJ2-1	CASSQVVGDSGRADEQFF	TGTGCCAGCAGCCAAGTGGTCGGGGATAGCGGGAGGGCCGATGAGCAGTTCTTC
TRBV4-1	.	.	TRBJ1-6	CASSHAPQATYYNSPLHF	TGCGCCAGCAGCCACGCGCCTCAGGCTACGTATTATAATTCACCCCTCCACTTT
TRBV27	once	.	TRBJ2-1	CASSLSGVPYNEQFF	TGTGCCAGCAGTTTATCAGGGGTCCCCTACAATGAGCAGTTCTTC
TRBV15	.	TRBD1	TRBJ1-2	CATSTDQLTGTDLYGYTF	TGTGCCACCAGCACCGATCAACTTACCGGGACAGACCTATATGGCTACACCTTC
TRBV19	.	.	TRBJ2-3	CASSPSWGGTADTQYF	TGTGCCAGTAGTCCGAGCTGGGGGGGCACGGCAGATACGCAGTATTTT
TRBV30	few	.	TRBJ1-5	CAWTKGGNQPQHF	TGTGCCTGGACCAAGGGGGGCAATCAGCCCCAGCATTTT
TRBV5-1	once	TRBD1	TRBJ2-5	CASSFQGAEETQYF	TGCGCCAGCAGCTTCCAGGGGGCGGAAGAGACCCAGTACTTC
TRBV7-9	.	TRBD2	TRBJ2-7	CASSPGGTSGRGYEQYF	TGTGCCAGCAGCCCCGGGGGGACAAGCGGGAGAGGTTACGAGCAGTACTTC
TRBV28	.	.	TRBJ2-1	CATITIRGEQFF	TGTGCCACAATCACTATTAGGGGTGAGCAGTTCTTC
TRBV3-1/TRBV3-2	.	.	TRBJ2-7	CASSQDQGRYEQYF	TGTGCCAGCAGCCAAGATCAGGGCAGGTACGAGCAGTACTTC
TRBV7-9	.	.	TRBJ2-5	CASSSQGWETQYF	TGTGCCAGCAGCTCTCAGGGTTGGGAGACCCAGTACTTC
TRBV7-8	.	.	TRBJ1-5	CASSSRGGDTSNQPQHF	TGTGCCAGCAGCTCCCGAGGGGGGGACACTAGCAATCAGCCCCAGCATTTT
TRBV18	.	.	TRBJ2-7	CASSPSGANEQYF	TGTGCCAGCTCACCATCGGGAGCCAACGAGCAGTACTTC
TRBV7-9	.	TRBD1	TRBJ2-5	CASSLSQGAGETQYF	TGTGCCAGCAGCTTGTCACAGGGGGCGGGAGAGACCCAGTACTTC
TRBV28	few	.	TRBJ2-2	CASSEHANTGELFF	TGTGCCAGCAGCGAACACGCTAACACCGGGGAGCTGTTTTTT